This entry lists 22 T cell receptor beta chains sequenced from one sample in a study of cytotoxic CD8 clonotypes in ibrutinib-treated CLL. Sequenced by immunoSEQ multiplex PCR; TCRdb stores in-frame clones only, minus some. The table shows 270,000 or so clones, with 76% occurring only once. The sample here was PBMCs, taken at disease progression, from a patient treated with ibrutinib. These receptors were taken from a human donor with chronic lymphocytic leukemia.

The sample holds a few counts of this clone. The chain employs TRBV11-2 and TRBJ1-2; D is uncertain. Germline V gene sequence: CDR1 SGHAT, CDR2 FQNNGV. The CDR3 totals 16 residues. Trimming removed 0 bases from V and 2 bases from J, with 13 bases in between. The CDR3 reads CASSLDLRSRNYGYTF. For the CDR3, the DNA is TGTGCCAGCAGCTTAGACCTGCGGAGCAGGAACTATGGCTACACCTTC.

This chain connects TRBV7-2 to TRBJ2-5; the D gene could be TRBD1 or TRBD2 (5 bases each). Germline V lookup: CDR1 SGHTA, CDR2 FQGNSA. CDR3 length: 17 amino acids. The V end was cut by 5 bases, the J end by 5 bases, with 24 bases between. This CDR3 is CASSVRSGRPVRETQYF. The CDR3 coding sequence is TGTGCCAGCAGCGTAAGGTCGGGACGGCCCGTGCGGGAGACCCAGTACTTC.

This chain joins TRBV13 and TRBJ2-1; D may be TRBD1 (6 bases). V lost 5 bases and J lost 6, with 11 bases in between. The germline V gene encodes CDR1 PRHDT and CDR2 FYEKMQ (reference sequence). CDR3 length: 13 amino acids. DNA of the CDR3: TGTGCCAGCAGCGTACGAGGGGGCAATGAGCAGTTCTTC. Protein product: CASSVRGGNEQFF. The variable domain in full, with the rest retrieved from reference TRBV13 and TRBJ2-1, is AAGVIQSPRHLIKEKRETATLKCYPIPRHDTVYWYQQGPGQDPQFLISFYEKMQSDKGSIPDRFSAQQFSDYHSELNMSSLELGDSALYFCASSVRGGNEQFFGPGTRLTVL.

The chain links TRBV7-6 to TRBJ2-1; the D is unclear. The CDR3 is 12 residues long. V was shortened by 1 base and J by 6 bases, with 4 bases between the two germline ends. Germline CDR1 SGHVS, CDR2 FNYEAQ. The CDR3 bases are TGTGCCAGCAGCTTAGGTCGCAATGAGCAGTTCTTC. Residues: CASSLGRNEQFF.

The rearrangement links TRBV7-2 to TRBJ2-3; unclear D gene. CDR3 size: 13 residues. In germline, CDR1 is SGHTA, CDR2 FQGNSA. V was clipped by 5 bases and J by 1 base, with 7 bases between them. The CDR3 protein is CASSIDGTDTQYF. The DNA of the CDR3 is TGTGCCAGCAGCATCGACGGCACAGATACGCAGTATTTT.

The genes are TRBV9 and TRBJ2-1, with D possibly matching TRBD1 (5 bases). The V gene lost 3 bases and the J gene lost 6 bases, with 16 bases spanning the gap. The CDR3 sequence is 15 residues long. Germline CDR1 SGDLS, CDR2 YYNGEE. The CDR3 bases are TGTGCCAGCAGCGCATTCTCCAGGGTGGGCAATGAGCAGTTCTTC. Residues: CASSAFSRVGNEQFF.

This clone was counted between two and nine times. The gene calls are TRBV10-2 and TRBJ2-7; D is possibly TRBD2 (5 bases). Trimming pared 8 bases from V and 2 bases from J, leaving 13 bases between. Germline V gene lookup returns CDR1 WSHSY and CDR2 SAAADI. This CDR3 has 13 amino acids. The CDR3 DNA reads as TGCGCCAGCTATACTAGTGAGGCCTACGAGCAGTACTTC. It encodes CASYTSEAYEQYF.

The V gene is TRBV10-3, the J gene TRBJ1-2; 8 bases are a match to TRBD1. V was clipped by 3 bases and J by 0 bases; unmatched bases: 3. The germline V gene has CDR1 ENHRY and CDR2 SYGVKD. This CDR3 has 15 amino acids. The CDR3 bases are TGTGCCATCAGTGACGACAGGGGTACTAACTATGGCTACACCTTC. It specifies CAISDDRGTNYGYTF.

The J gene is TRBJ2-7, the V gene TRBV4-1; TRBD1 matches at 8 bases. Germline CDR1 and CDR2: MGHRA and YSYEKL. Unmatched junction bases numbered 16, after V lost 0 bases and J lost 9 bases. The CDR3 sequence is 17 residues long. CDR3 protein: CASSQDSLGTGPRGQYF. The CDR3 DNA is TGCGCCAGCAGCCAAGATAGTTTAGGGACAGGACCTAGAGGGCAGTACTTC.

The CDR3 is CASSWTGGLETQYF. CDR3 DNA sequence: TGTGCCAGCAGTTGGACAGGGGGCTTGGAGACCCAGTACTTC. The rearrangement uses TRBV6-5 and TRBJ2-5; 11 nucleotides match TRBD1. V gave up 4 bases and J gave up 5 bases; unmatched junction bases: 3. The germline gives CDR1 MNHEY, CDR2 SVGAGI. The CDR3 extends over 14 amino acids.

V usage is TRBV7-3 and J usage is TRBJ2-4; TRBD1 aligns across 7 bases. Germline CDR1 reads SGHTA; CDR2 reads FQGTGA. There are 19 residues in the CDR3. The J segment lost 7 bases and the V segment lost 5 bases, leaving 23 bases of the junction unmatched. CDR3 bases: TGTGCCAGCAGCACCCCAGGGGGTTCGTTAGGACCGGTTAAGAACATTCAGTACTTC. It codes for CASSTPGGSLGPVKNIQYF.

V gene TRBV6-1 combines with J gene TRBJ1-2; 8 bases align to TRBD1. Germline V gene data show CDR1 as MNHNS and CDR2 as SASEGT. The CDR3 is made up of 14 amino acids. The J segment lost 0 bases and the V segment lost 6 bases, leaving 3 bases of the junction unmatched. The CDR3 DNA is TGTGCCAGCAGGCTGGGACAGGCTAACTATGGCTACACCTTC. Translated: CASRLGQANYGYTF.

The CDR3 sequence: CASSNRQGAIDEQYF. The CDR3 nucleotides read TGTGCCAGCAGTAACAGACAGGGGGCCATTGATGAGCAGTACTTC. V and J are TRBV6-5 and TRBJ2-7, with TRBD1 matching 10 bases. Per the germline V gene, CDR1 is MNHEY and CDR2 is SVGAGI. CDR3 length: 15 residues. Trimming took 5 bases from V and 7 from J; bases not matched to a gene: 11.

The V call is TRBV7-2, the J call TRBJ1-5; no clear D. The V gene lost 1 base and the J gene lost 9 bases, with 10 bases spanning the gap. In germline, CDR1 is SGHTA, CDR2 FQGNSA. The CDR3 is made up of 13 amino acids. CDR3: CASSLVGSRPQHF. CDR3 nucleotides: TGTGCCAGCAGCTTAGTGGGCTCAAGGCCCCAGCATTTT.

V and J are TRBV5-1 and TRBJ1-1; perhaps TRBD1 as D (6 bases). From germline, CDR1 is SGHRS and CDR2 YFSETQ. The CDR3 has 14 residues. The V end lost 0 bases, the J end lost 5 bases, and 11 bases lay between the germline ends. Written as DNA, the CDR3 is TGCGCCAGCAGCTTGGTACAGGGTGGGACTGAAGCTTTCTTT. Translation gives CASSLVQGGTEAFF.

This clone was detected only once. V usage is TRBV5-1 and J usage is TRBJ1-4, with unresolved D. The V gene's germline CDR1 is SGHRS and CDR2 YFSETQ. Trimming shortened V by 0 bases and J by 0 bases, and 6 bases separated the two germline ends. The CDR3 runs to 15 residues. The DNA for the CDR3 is TGCGCCAGCAGCTTGGAAGACGCAACTAATGAAAAACTGTTTTTT. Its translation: CASSLEDATNEKLFF.

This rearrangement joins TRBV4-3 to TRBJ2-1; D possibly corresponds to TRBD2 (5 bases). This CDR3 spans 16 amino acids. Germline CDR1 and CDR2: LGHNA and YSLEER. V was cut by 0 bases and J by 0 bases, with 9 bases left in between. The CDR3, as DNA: TGCGCCAGCAGCCAAGATAGTACTAGCTCCTACAATGAGCAGTTCTTC. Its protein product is CASSQDSTSSYNEQFF.

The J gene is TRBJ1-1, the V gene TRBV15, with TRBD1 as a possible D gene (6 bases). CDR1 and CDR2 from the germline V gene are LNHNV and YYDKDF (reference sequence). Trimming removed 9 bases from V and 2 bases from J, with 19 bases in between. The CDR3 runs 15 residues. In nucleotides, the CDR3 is TGTGCCACGAGAGCCCAGCGGGGGCGTAACACTGAAGCTTTCTTT. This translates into CATRAQRGRNTEAFF.

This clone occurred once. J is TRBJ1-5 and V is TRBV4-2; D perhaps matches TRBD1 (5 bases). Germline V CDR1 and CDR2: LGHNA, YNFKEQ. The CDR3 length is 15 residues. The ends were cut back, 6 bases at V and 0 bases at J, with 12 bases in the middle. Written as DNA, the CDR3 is TGTGCCAGCAGACTGGGGGGGGATAGCAATCAGCCCCAGCATTTT. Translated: CASRLGGDSNQPQHF.

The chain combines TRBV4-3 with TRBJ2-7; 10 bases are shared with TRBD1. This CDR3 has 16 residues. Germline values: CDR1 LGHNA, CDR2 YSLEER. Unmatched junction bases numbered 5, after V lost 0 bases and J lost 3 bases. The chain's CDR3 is CASSQDFGTGVYEQYF. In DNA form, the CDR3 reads TGCGCCAGCAGCCAAGATTTCGGGACAGGGGTCTACGAGCAGTACTTC.

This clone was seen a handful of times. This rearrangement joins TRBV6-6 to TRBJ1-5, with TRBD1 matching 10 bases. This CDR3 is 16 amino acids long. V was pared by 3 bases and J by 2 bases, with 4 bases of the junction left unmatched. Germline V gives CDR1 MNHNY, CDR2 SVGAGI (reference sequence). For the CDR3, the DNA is TGTGCCAGCAGTTATGGACAGGGGGAAGGCAATCAGCCCCAGCATTTT. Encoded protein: CASSYGQGEGNQPQHF.

The CDR3 sequence is CASSLGLAGASAQYF. In DNA form, the CDR3 reads TGTGCCAGCAGCTTAGGACTAGCGGGGGCCTCGGCCCAGTACTTC. The chain joins TRBV7-9 to TRBJ2-5, with TRBD2 matching 12 bases. The CDR3 sequence is 15 residues long. CDR1 and CDR2 from the germline V gene are SEHNR and FQNEAQ (reference sequence). With V trimmed by 1 base and J by 9 bases, 6 bases remained unmatched.